A single sample gave rise to the 14 T cell receptor beta chains below, sequenced in a study of blood T cell repertoires in COVID-19. Data came from immunoSEQ multiplex PCR; TCRdb stores just in-frame clones and leaves some out. This table has about 150,000 clones, approximately 91% appearing once. The sequencing input was peripheral blood. These TCRs come from a woman in her 70s with acute or convalescent COVID-19.

This chain uses TRBV7-9 with TRBJ1-2; a weak D match, TRBD1 (5 bases). The length of the CDR3 is 15 residues. V was pared by 5 bases and J by 5 bases, with 18 bases between. The V gene's germline CDR1 is SEHNR and CDR2 FQNEAQ (reference sequence). CDR3 sequence (DNA): TGTGCCAGCAGCCCGGACACATTAGAACCATATGGCTACACCTTC. Protein product: CASSPDTLEPYGYTF.

The rearrangement uses TRBV7-6 and TRBJ1-1, with a weak D call TRBD1 (6 bases). CDR3 length: 16 amino acids. Trimming stripped 5 bases from V and 4 bases from J, with 20 bases between. The germline gives CDR1 SGHVS, CDR2 FNYEAQ. This CDR3 is CASSPRGGQGSTEAFF. The CDR3 bases are TGTGCCAGCAGCCCTAGGGGGGGCCAGGGGAGCACTGAAGCTTTCTTT.

The chain has TRBV29-1 and TRBJ1-2, with 9 bases fitting TRBD1. The V and J ends lost 3 bases and 6 bases, in that order; junction bases with no gene match: 5. CDR1 and CDR2 (germline): SQVTM, ANQGSEA. This CDR3 comprises 13 residues. CDR3 sequence: CSVDLTGGNGYTF. CDR3 sequence (DNA): TGCAGCGTTGACCTCACAGGGGGCAATGGCTACACCTTC.

This chain connects TRBV7-9 to TRBJ1-2; D ambiguous. V was pared by 4 bases and J by 3 bases, with 6 bases between. Germline loops: CDR1 SEHNR, CDR2 FQNEAQ (reference sequence). The CDR3 is made up of 12 amino acids. Here the CDR3 reads CASSSSDYGYTF. The CDR3 coding sequence is TGTGCCAGCAGCTCCTCCGACTATGGCTACACCTTC. The full variable domain, with the rest looked up from reference TRBV7-9 and TRBJ1-2, is DTGVSQNPRHKITKRGQNVTFRCDPISEHNRLYWYRQTLGQGPEFLTYFQNEAQLEKSRLLSDRFSAERPKGSFSTLEIQRTEQGDSAMYLCASSSSDYGYTFGSGTRLTVV.

CDR3 DNA: TGCAGCAATTCCGTGACTAGCGGGACCAGGAATGAGCAGTTCTTC. Translated, it gives CSNSVTSGTRNEQFF. V is TRBV29-1 and J is TRBJ2-1; 11 bases are shared with TRBD2. The V gene's germline CDR1 is SQVTM and CDR2 ANQGSEA. CDR3 length: 15 residues. Losses at the gene ends were 8 bases for V and 7 bases for J; bases not matched to a gene: 13.

V usage is TRBV5-5 and J usage is TRBJ1-5, with TRBD1 identical over 7 bases. The CDR3 is made up of 14 amino acids. Germline-derived CDR1 and CDR2 are SGHKS and YYEKEE (reference sequence). J was trimmed by 5 bases and V by 2 bases; bases with no gene match: 4. CDR3 protein: CASSFHRGYQPQHF. CDR3 coding DNA: TGTGCCAGCAGCTTTCACAGGGGTTATCAGCCCCAGCATTTT.

The chain has TRBV4-1 and TRBJ2-5, with TRBD2 matching 8 bases. V lost 1 base to trimming and J lost 14 bases; unmatched junction nucleotides: 12. CDR3 length equals 14 residues. From germline, CDR1 is MGHRA and CDR2 YSYEKL. CDR3 sequence reads: CASSQAPSRGALYF. CDR3 DNA sequence: TGCGCCAGCAGCCAAGCCCCTTCGCGGGGGGCCCTATACTTC.

The chain combines TRBV10-3 with TRBJ2-4; 8 bases align to TRBD2. The CDR3 runs 15 residues. Germline CDR1 ENHRY, CDR2 SYGVKD. The V gene end was trimmed by 6 bases and the J gene end by 0 bases; junction bases not matched to a gene: 4. The CDR3 nucleotides read TGTGCCATCAGCGCGGGAGGAGTAGCCAAAAACATTCAGTACTTC. Amino acids: CAISAGGVAKNIQYF.

This sequence joins TRBV29-1 and TRBJ2-1; a possible D gene is TRBD2 (6 bases). There are 16 residues in the CDR3. CDR1 and CDR2 from the germline V gene are SQVTM and ANQGSEA. The V and J ends lost 0 bases and 6 bases respectively, with 18 bases between them. The CDR3 DNA is TGCAGCGTTGAAGATCGGGGGACCCCAAGTAGCAATGAGCAGTTCTTC. Protein: CSVEDRGTPSSNEQFF.

CDR3 residues: CASSSPIAGETGELFF. For the CDR3, the DNA is TGTGCCAGCAGCTCCCCGATAGCGGGGGAGACCGGGGAGCTGTTTTTT. The chain couples TRBV7-2 to TRBJ2-2, with 9 positions matching TRBD2. J was trimmed by 5 bases and V by 4 bases; bases with no gene match: 8. The CDR3 totals 16 residues. Germline V gene sequence: CDR1 SGHTA, CDR2 FQGNSA.

The rearrangement uses TRBV6-1 and TRBJ1-4; possibly TRBD1 for D (6 bases). CDR1 is MNHNS, CDR2 SASEGT, per germline. Trimming removed 2 bases from V and 5 bases from J, with 12 bases in between. The CDR3 is 15 amino acids. CDR3 coding DNA: TGTGCCAGCAGTGAATTCCTACAGGGAAATGAAAAACTGTTTTTT. Its protein product is CASSEFLQGNEKLFF.

The chain couples TRBV19 to TRBJ1-2, with D possibly being TRBD1 (6 bases). V was cut by 7 bases and J by 6 bases, with 21 bases left in between. This CDR3 contains 15 residues. The germline CDR1 and CDR2 sequences are LNHDA and SQIVND (reference sequence). CDR3 residues: CASNLQGMGSHGYTF. In DNA form, the CDR3 reads TGTGCCAGTAATCTACAGGGAATGGGTAGTCATGGCTACACCTTC.

This sequence joins TRBV10-1 and TRBJ1-1; 7 nucleotides match TRBD1. The length of the CDR3 is 15 residues. The junction had 5 bases not matched to a gene; V was cut back by 3 bases and J by 1 base. Germline V gene sequence: CDR1 WNHNN, CDR2 SYGVQD (reference sequence). This chain's CDR3 is CASSDPGQPNTEAFF. For the CDR3, the DNA is TGCGCCAGCAGTGACCCGGGACAGCCGAACACTGAAGCTTTCTTT.

V is TRBV3-1 (or the pseudogene TRBV3-2) and J is TRBJ2-1, with D perhaps matching TRBD2 (5 bases). The CDR3 sequence is 15 residues long. V lost 3 bases and J lost 2, with 11 bases in between. Germline V gene data show CDR1 as LGHDT and CDR2 as YNNKEL (reference sequence). CDR3 region: CASSHGGAAYNEQFF. CDR3 DNA: TGTGCCAGCAGCCATGGCGGAGCGGCCTACAATGAGCAGTTCTTC.